The 13 T cell receptor beta chains given below trace back to one sample, sequenced in a study of T cell responses to AZD1222 COVID-19 vaccine. The protocol was immunoSEQ multiplex PCR, while the TCRdb copy is restricted to in-frame clones and leaves out a portion. This repertoire shows 95,000 to 150,000 clones, more than 65% found once; its top ten account for roughly a quarter. Sequencing was performed on peripheral blood, taken 28 days after the second AZD1222 dose. These receptors came from an adult who received the AZD1222 COVID-19 vaccine.

The rearrangement links TRBV2 to TRBJ2-7, with 8 bases lining up with TRBD2. Trimming cost V 6 bases and J 9 bases; bases outside gene matches: 16. Per germline, CDR1 SNHLY and CDR2 FYNNEI. There are 15 residues in the CDR3. CDR3 bases: TGTGCCAGCAGGGACCATGGACTAGCCACTACCGGGCAGTACTTC. It specifies CASRDHGLATTGQYF. The full variable domain, rest sourced from reference TRBV2 and TRBJ2-7, is EPEVTQTPSHQVTQMGQEVILRCVPISNHLYFYWYRQILGQKVEFLVSFYNNEISEKSEIFDDQFSVERPDGSNFTLKIRSTKLEDSAMYFCASRDHGLATTGQYFGPGTRLTVT.

The rearrangement joins TRBV6-5 to TRBJ1-2; possibly TRBD1 for D (6 bases). Looked up from germline, CDR1 is MNHEY and CDR2 is SVGAGI. V was trimmed by 6 bases and J by 2 bases, leaving 16 bases between them. The CDR3 has 15 amino acids. The CDR3 bases are TGTGCCAGCAGACGAGGGGGGCCTGCGAACTATGGCTACACCTTC. Translating gives CASRRGGPANYGYTF.

The rearrangement links TRBV9 to TRBJ1-2, with 8 bases fitting TRBD1. With 6 bases clipped from V and 7 bases from J, the junction kept 14 bases outside the gene matches. CDR1 SGDLS and CDR2 YYNGEE come from the germline V gene. The CDR3 runs to 15 residues. CDR3 region: CASTATGADRTGYTF. The CDR3 bases are TGTGCCAGCACGGCGACAGGGGCGGATCGGACTGGCTACACCTTC.

This chain joins TRBV3-1 (or the pseudogene TRBV3-2) and TRBJ2-6; perhaps TRBD1 as D (6 bases). The CDR3 totals 20 residues. Germline V gene lookup returns CDR1 LGHDT and CDR2 YNNKEL (reference sequence). Between the trimmed V and J ends, which lost 4 bases and 0 bases, there was a span of 22 bases. The CDR3 loop reads CASSPDRPRAFSSGANVLTF. CDR3 in DNA: TGTGCCAGCAGCCCCGACAGGCCAAGAGCCTTTAGCTCTGGGGCCAACGTCCTGACTTTC.

V gene TRBV7-6 combines with J gene TRBJ1-3; 9 bases agree with TRBD1. V shed 2 bases and J 4 bases; nucleotides not matched to a gene: 3. The germline CDR1 and CDR2 sequences are SGHVS and FNYEAQ. The CDR3 is 15 amino acids. In DNA, the CDR3 is TGTGCCAGCAGCTTAAAACAGGGGGCCGGAAACACCATATATTTT. It specifies CASSLKQGAGNTIYF.

The chain's CDR3 is CASTWGGTEAFF. CDR3 coding DNA: TGTGCCAGCACCTGGGGGGGCACTGAAGCTTTCTTT. This rearrangement joins TRBV7-9 to TRBJ1-1, with D possibly being TRBD1 (5 bases). The CDR3 consists of 12 residues. Per germline, CDR1 SEHNR and CDR2 FQNEAQ (reference sequence). Between the trimmed V and J ends, which lost 7 bases and 4 bases, there was a span of 10 bases.

J is TRBJ1-5 and V is TRBV24-1; weak D call: TRBD1 (5 bases). The V end was cut by 7 bases, the J end by 2 bases, with 29 bases between. Germline V gene sequence: CDR1 KGHDR, CDR2 SFDVKD. The CDR3 extends over 20 amino acids. CDR3 sequence reads: CATSPGHKGQLNLGNQPQHF. Written as DNA, the CDR3 is TGTGCCACCAGCCCAGGCCATAAGGGGCAACTTAATCTCGGCAATCAGCCCCAGCATTTT.

This rearrangement joins TRBV5-1 to TRBJ2-5; 7 bases align to TRBD1. The CDR3 extends over 18 amino acids. The trim removed 5 bases at V and 5 bases at J, leaving 21 bases unmatched. Germline CDR1 is SGHRS and CDR2 is YFSETQ. CDR3 bases: TGCGCCAGCAGTAGGGGACAGAACGTACAAGGGGTGAAGGAGACCCAGTACTTC. Translated: CASSRGQNVQGVKETQYF.

The V call is TRBV11-2, the J call TRBJ2-5; D may be TRBD2 (6 bases). Germline V CDR1 and CDR2: SGHAT, FQNNGV. The CDR3 has 15 residues. Trimming pared 1 base from V and 5 bases from J, leaving 14 bases between. CDR3: CASSLGAGQMETQYF. In nucleotides, the CDR3 is TGTGCCAGCAGCTTAGGGGCGGGGCAGATGGAGACCCAGTACTTC.

The chain combines TRBV24-1 with TRBJ1-5; no definite D call. The V gene's germline CDR1 is KGHDR and CDR2 SFDVKD. This CDR3 is 12 amino acids long. V was clipped by 3 bases and J by 7 bases, with 6 bases between them. DNA of the CDR3: TGTGCCACCAGTGATCCCGGGCAGCCCCAGCATTTT. Protein product: CATSDPGQPQHF.

This chain connects TRBV7-2 to TRBJ1-5, with a weak D call TRBD1 (5 bases). V was shortened by 1 base and J by 6 bases, with 13 bases between the two germline ends. CDR1 is SGHTA and CDR2 is FQGNSA in the germline V gene. CDR3 length: 15 residues. The CDR3 sequence: CASSLGGGGSQPQHF. CDR3 nucleotide sequence: TGTGCCAGCAGCTTAGGGGGGGGAGGTAGTCAGCCCCAGCATTTT.

The J gene is TRBJ2-1, the V gene TRBV4-2; TRBD1 matches at 9 bases. The CDR3 totals 17 residues. CDR1 LGHNA and CDR2 YNFKEQ come from the germline V gene. Trimming removed 4 bases from V and 0 bases from J; junction bases left unmatched: 7. CDR3 protein: CASSLTGTGNSYNEQFF. The CDR3, as DNA: TGTGCCAGCAGCCTGACCGGGACAGGGAACTCCTACAATGAGCAGTTCTTC.

With respect to this clone: At the DNA level, this CDR3 is encoded by other sequences in the same sample as well. The chain links TRBV7-8 to TRBJ1-6; D remains ambiguous. The CDR3 runs to 13 residues. Germline loops: CDR1 SGHVS, CDR2 FQNEAQ. With 0 bases removed from V and 7 bases from J, the gap between germline ends came to 4 bases. The DNA for the CDR3 is TGTGCCAGCAGCTTAGCGGGAAATTCACCCCTCCACTTT. It encodes CASSLAGNSPLHF.